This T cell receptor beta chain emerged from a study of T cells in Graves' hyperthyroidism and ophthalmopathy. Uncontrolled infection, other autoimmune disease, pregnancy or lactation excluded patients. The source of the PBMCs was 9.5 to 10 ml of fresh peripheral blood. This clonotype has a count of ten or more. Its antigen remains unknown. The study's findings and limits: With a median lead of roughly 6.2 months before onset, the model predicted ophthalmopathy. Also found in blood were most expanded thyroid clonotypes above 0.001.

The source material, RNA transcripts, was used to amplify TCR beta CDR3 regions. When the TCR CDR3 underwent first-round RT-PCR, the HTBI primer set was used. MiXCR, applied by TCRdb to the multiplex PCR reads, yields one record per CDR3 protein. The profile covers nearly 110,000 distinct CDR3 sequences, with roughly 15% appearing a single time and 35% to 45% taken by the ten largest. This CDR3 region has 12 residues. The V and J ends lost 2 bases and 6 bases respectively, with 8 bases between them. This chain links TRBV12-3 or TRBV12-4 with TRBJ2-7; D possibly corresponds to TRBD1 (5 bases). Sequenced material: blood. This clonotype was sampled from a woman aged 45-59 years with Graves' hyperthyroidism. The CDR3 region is CASSLQGSEQYF. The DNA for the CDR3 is TGTGCCAGCAGTTTACAGGGTTCCGAGCAGTACTTC.